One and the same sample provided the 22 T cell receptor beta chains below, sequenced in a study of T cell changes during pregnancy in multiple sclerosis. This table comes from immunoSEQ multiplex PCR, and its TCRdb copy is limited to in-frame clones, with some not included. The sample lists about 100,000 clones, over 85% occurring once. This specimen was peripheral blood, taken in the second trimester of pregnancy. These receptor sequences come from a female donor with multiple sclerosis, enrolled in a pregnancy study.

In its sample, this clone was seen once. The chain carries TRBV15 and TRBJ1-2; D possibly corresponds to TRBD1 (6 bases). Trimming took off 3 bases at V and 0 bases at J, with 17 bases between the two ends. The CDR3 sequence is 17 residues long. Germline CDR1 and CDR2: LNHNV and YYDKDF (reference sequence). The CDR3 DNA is TGTGCCACCAGCAGTGGCCCCCAGGACAGATCTAACTATGGCTACACCTTC. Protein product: CATSSGPQDRSNYGYTF.

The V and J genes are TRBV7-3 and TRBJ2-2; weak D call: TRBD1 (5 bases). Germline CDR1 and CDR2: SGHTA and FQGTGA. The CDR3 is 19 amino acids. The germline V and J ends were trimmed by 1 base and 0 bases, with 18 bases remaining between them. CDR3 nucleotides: TGTGCCAGCAGCTTAATCCCTATCCAGGGTAGGGCGAACACCGGGGAGCTGTTTTTT. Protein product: CASSLIPIQGRANTGELFF.

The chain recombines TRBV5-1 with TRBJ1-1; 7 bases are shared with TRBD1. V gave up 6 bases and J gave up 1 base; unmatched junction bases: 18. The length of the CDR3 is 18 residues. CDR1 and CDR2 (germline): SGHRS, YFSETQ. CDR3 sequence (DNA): TGCGCCAGCACCGGGGGGGTTTTTGGAGGGGGCAGGAACACTGAAGCTTTCTTT. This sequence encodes CASTGGVFGGGRNTEAFF.

The CDR3 coding sequence is TGTGCCAGCAGCCGAGCTAGCGGGAGAGAGACCCAGTACTTC. This sequence encodes CASSRASGRETQYF. V and J are TRBV9 and TRBJ2-5, with 10 positions matching TRBD2. V shed 4 bases and J 4 bases; nucleotides not matched to a gene: 4. CDR3 length equals 14 residues. Germline V gene lookup returns CDR1 SGDLS and CDR2 YYNGEE.

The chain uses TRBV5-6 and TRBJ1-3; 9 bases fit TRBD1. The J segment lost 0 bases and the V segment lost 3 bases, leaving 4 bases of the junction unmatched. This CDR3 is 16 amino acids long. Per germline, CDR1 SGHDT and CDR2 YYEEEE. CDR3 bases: TGTGCCAGCAGCTCGGGACAGGGATACTCTGGAAACACCATATATTTT. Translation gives CASSSGQGYSGNTIYF.

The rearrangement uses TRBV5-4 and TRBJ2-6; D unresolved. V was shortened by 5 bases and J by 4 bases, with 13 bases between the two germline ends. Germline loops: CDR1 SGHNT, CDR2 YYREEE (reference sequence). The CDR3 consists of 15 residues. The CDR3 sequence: CASSNMRKGANVLTF. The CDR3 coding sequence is TGTGCCAGCAGTAACATGAGGAAAGGGGCCAACGTCCTGACTTTC.

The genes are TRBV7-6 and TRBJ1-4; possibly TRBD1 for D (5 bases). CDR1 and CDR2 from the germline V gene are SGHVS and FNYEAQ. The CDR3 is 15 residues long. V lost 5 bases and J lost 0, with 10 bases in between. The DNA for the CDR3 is TGTGCCAGCAGCCCTTCGGGGGCAACTAATGAAAAACTGTTTTTT. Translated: CASSPSGATNEKLFF.

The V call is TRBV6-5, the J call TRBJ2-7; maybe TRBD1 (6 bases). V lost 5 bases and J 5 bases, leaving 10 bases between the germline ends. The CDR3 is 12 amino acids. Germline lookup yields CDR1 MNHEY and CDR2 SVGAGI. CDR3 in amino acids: CASSAGQNEQYF. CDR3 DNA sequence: TGTGCCAGCAGTGCCGGACAGAACGAGCAGTACTTC.

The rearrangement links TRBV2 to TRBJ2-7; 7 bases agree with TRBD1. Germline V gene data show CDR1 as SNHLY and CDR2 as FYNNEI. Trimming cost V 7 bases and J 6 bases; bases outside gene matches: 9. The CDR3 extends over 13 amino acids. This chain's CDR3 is CASTSGQTGEQYF. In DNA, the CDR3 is TGTGCCAGCACCTCGGGACAGACTGGCGAGCAGTACTTC.

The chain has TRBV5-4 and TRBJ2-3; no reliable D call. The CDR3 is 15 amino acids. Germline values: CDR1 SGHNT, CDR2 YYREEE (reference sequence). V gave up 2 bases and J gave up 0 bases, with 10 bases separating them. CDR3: CASSFTGPSTDTQYF. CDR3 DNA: TGTGCCAGCAGCTTCACGGGTCCTAGCACAGATACGCAGTATTTT.

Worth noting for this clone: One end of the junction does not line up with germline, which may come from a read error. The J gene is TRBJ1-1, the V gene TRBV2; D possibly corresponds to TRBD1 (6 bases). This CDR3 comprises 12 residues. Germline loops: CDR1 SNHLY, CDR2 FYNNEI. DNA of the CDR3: TGTGCCAGCAGTGTCCGGGACACTAAAGCTTTCTTT. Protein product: CASSVRDTKAFF.

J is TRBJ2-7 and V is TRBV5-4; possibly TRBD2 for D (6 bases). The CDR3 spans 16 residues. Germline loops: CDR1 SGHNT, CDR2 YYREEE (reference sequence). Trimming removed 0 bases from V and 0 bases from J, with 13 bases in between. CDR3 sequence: CASSLGGVTTSYEQYF. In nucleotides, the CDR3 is TGTGCCAGCAGCTTGGGGGGGGTAACTACCTCCTACGAGCAGTACTTC.

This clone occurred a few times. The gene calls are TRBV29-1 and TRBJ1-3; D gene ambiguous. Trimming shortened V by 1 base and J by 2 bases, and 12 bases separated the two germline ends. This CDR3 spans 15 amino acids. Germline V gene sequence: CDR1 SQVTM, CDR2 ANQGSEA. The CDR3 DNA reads TGCAGCGTTGAAGGGGCCGAGGGTACTGGAAACACCATATATTTT. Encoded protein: CSVEGAEGTGNTIYF.

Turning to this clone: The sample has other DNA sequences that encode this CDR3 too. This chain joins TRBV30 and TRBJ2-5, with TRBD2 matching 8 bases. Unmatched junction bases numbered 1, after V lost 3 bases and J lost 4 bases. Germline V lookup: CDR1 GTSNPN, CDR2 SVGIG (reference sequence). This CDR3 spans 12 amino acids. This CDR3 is CAWSAGGETQYF. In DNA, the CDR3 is TGTGCCTGGAGCGCGGGGGGAGAGACCCAGTACTTC.

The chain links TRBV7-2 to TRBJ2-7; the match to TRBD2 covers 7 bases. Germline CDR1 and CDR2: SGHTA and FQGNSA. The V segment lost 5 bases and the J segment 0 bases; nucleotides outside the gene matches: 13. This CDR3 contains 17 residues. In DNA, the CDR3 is TGTGCCAGCAGCCTAGAGGCGATGCGGGGGTCCTCCTACGAGCAGTACTTC. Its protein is CASSLEAMRGSSYEQYF.

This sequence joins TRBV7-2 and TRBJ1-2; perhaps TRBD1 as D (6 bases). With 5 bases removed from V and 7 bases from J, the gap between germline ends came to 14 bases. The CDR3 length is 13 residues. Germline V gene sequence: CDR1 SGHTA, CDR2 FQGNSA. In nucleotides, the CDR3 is TGTGCCAGCAGCATAACAGGGAGAGGTGGCTACACCTTC. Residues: CASSITGRGGYTF. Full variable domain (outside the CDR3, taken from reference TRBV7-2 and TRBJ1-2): GAGVSQSPSNKVTEKGKDVELRCDPISGHTALYWYRQSLGQGLEFLIYFQGNSAPDKSGLPSDRFSAERTGGSVSTLTIQRTQQEDSAVYLCASSITGRGGYTFGSGTRLTVV.

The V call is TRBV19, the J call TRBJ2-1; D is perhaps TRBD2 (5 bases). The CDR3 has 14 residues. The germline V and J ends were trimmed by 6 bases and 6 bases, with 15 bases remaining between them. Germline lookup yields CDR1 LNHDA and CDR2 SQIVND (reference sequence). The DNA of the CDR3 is TGTGCCAGTAGGTTAATACCTGGAGGCAATGAGCAGTTCTTC. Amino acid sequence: CASRLIPGGNEQFF.

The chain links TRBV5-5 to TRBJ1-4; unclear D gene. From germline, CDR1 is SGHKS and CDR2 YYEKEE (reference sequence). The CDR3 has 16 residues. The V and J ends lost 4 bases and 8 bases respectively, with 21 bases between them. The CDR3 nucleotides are TGTGCCAGCAGCACCCCGGAAGCGGCTAAGGTGGAAAAACTGTTTTTT. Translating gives CASSTPEAAKVEKLFF.

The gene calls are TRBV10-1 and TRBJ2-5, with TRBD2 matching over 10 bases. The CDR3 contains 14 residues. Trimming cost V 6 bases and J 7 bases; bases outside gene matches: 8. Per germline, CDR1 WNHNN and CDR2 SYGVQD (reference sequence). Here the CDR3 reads CASSPGLAEGTQYF. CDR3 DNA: TGCGCCAGCAGCCCTGGACTAGCGGAGGGGACCCAGTACTTC.

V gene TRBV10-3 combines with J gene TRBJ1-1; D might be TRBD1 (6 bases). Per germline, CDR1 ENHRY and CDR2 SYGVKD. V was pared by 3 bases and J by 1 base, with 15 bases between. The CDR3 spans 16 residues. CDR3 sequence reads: CAISDLGAQENTEAFF. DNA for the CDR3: TGTGCCATCAGTGATCTGGGGGCCCAAGAGAACACTGAAGCTTTCTTT.

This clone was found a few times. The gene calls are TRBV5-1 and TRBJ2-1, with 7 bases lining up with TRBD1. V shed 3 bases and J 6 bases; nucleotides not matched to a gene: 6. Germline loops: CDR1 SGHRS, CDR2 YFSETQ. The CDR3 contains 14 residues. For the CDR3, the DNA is TGCGCCAGCAGCTCTCGACAGGGTGTCAATGAGCAGTTCTTC. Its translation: CASSSRQGVNEQFF. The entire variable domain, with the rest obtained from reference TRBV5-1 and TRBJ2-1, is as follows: KAGVTQTPRYLIKTRGQQVTLSCSPISGHRSVSWYQQTPGQGLQFLFEYFSETQRNKGNFPGRFSGRQFSNSRSEMNVSTLELGDSALYLCASSSRQGVNEQFFGPGTRLTVL.

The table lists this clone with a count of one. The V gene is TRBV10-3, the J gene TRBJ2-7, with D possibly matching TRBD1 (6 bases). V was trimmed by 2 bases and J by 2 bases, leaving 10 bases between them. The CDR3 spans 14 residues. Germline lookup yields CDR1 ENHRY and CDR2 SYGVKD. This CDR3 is CAISERTETYEQYF. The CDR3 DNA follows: TGTGCCATCAGTGAGCGGACAGAGACCTACGAGCAGTACTTC.